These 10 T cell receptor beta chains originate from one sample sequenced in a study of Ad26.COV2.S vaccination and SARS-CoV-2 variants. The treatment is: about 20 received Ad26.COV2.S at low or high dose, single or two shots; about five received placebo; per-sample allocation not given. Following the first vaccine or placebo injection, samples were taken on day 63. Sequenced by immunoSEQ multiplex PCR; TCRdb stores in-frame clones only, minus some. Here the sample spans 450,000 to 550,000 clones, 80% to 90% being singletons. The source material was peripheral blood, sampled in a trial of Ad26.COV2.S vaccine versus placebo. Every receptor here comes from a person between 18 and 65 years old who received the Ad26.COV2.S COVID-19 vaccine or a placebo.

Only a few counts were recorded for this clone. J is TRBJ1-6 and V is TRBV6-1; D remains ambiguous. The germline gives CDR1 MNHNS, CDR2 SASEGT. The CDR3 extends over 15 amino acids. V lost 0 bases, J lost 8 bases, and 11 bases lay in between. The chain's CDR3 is CASSEAGGSYSPLHF. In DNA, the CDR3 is TGTGCCAGCAGTGAAGCAGGCGGCAGTTATTCACCCCTCCACTTT.

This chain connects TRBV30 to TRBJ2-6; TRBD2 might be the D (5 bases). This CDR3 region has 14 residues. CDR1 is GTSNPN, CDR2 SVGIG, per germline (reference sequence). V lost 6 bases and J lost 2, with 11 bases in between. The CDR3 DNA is TGTGCCTGCCTTCGAGGGACTGGGGCCAACGTCCTGACTTTC. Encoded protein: CACLRGTGANVLTF.

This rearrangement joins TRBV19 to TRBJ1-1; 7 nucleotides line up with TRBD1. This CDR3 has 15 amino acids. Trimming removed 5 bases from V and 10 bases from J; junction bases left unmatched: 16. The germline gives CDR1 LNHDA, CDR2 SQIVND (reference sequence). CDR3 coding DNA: TGTGCCAGTAGTTCCCGGGACAGATCAAGGGGGAGAGCTTTCTTT. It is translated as CASSSRDRSRGRAFF.

The CDR3 loop is CATSGAGRDNEQFF. CDR3 sequence (DNA): TGTGCCACCAGTGGCGCGGGGAGGGACAATGAGCAGTTCTTC. The genes are TRBV24-1 and TRBJ2-1, with 7 bases fitting TRBD2. The CDR3 contains 14 residues. V shed 5 bases and J 5 bases; nucleotides not matched to a gene: 5. The germline CDR1 and CDR2 sequences are KGHDR and SFDVKD.

The CDR3 sequence is CAIGQSPSYEQYF. The CDR3 DNA reads TGTGCCATCGGACAGAGCCCTTCCTACGAGCAGTACTTC. The rearrangement uses TRBV28 and TRBJ2-7, with a possible D match to TRBD1 (6 bases). The germline gives CDR1 MDHEN, CDR2 SYDVKM. CDR3 length equals 13 residues. Trimming removed 10 bases from V and 1 base from J, with 14 bases in between.

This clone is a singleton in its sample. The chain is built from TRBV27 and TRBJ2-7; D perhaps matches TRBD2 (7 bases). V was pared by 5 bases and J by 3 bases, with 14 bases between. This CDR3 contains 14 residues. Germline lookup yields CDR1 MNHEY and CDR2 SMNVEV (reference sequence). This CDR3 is CASSIGLGGYEQYF. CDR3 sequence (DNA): TGTGCCAGCAGTATCGGACTAGGGGGCTACGAGCAGTACTTC.

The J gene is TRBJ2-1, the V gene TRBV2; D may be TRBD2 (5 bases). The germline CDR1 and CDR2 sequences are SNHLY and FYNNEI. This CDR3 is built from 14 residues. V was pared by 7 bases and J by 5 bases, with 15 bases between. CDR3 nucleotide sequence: TGTGCCAGCAAAGAAGGTGACGGGAACAATGAGCAGTTCTTC. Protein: CASKEGDGNNEQFF.

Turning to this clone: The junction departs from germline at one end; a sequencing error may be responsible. CDR3 bases: TGTGCCAGCAGTTTACAGCCGGGACAGGGGGCAGTGAATCGGCCCCAGCATTTT. Protein sequence: CASSLQPGQGAVNRPQHF. The V gene is TRBV28, the J gene TRBJ1-5, with 12 bases matching TRBD1. CDR3 length equals 18 residues. From germline, CDR1 is MDHEN and CDR2 SYDVKM.

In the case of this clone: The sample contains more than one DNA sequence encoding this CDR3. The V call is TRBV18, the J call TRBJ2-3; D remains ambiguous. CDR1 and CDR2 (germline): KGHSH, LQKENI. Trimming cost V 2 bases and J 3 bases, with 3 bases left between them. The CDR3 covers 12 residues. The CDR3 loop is CASSPSTDTQYF. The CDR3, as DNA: TGTGCCAGCTCACCATCAACAGATACGCAGTATTTT.

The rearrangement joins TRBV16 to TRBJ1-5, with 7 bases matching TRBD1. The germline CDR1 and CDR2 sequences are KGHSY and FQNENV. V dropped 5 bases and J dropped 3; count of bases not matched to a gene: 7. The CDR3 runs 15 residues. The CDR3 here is CASSTRQGPNQPQHF. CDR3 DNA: TGTGCCAGCAGCACACGACAGGGACCCAATCAGCCCCAGCATTTT.